The sample holds one count of the clone carrying this TCR beta chain. This CDR3 region has 17 residues. J was trimmed by 0 bases and V by 1 base; bases with no gene match: 7. From germline, CDR1 is SGHVS and CDR2 FQNEAQ. This record comes from a study of blood T cell repertoires in COVID-19. At the level of the study: The United States, Italy and Spain provided the acute and convalescent COVID-19 samples. T cells, B-cell-depleted T cells, or PBMCs supplied cDNA or gDNA.

Per the authors' pipeline: Amplification with reference gene primers provided the estimates of nucleated cell counts. Sequencing used immunoSEQ multiplex PCR; TCRdb keeps in-frame clones, though not all of them. V and J calls plus clone size are reproduced from that table; the DNA served to infer D and trimming. Of about 53,000 clones listed, roughly four fifths were seen once; the top ten hold roughly 2.7%. This receptor was identified in a woman aged 60-75 years with acute or convalescent COVID-19. The specimen sequenced was peripheral blood. This chain uses TRBV7-8 with TRBJ2-7; 9 bases line up with TRBD1. CDR3 region: CASSLVDRGTYSYEQYF. CDR3 DNA: TGTGCCAGCAGCTTAGTAGACAGGGGGACCTACTCCTACGAGCAGTACTTC.